A single sample gave rise to the 31 T cell receptor beta chains below, sequenced in a study of a mutant IDH1 vaccine in newly diagnosed glioma (dated by TCRdb to 2020 to 2022). The library came from the immunoSEQ multiplex PCR assay. Sourced from immuneACCESS, this table was stored by TCRdb with only in-frame sequences that have V and J called. A share of the clones is absent; for the studies checked, an unresolved V gene accounts for under half, and the remainder has no known explanation. Here the sample has approximately 100,000 clones; roughly 90% occur a single time. Approximately 0.58% of the sample goes to the ten largest clones. The time point label of this sample denotes: baseline, week 1 (first vaccination visit). The treatment or condition label corresponds to: pre-vaccination baseline after standard-of-care therapy. Material: PBMCs, obtained from a glioma patient treated with radiotherapy, temozolomide or both. Receptors originate from a woman aged 50 to 65 with glioma.

The chain links TRBV7-9 to TRBJ2-3; D call uncertain. V was clipped by 3 bases and J by 2 bases, with 9 bases between them. Germline assignment: CDR1 SEHNR and CDR2 FQNEAQ (reference sequence). The CDR3 has 14 amino acids. CDR3: CASSFPIDTDTQYF. The CDR3 nucleotides read TGTGCCAGCAGCTTCCCAATTGACACAGATACGCAGTATTTT.

The chain joins TRBV29-1 to TRBJ2-1, with D perhaps matching TRBD1 (6 bases). V was pared by 3 bases and J by 7 bases, with 19 bases between. Per germline, CDR1 SQVTM and CDR2 ANQGSEA. The CDR3 extends over 15 amino acids. CDR3 coding DNA: TGCAGCGTTGAGATGCGGACAGAAAGGGGGAATGAGCAGTTCTTC. This encodes CSVEMRTERGNEQFF.

J is TRBJ2-1 and V is TRBV9, with unresolved D. Germline values: CDR1 SGDLS, CDR2 YYNGEE. V shed 2 bases and J shed 7 bases, with 7 bases lying between them. The CDR3 extends over 12 amino acids. DNA of the CDR3: TGTGCCAGCAGCGTTTTGACGAATGAGCAGTTCTTC. Amino acids: CASSVLTNEQFF.

The chain joins TRBV28 to TRBJ2-5; TRBD2 matches 7 bases. Germline trimming cut 5 bases from V and 3 bases from J; bases unmatched to any gene: 15. Germline V gives CDR1 MDHEN, CDR2 SYDVKM. The CDR3 loop spans 17 amino acids. This CDR3 reads CASSPVVGGRAKETQYF. The CDR3 nucleotides read TGTGCCAGCAGTCCCGTAGTTGGCGGGAGAGCGAAAGAGACCCAGTACTTC.

This CDR3 is CAWSVKSYSYEQYF. The CDR3 DNA is TGTGCCTGGAGTGTAAAGAGCTACTCCTACGAGCAGTACTTC. The chain links TRBV30 to TRBJ2-7; D is unresolved. V was clipped by 0 bases and J by 0 bases, with 9 bases between them. Germline V gene data show CDR1 as GTSNPN and CDR2 as SVGIG (reference sequence). The CDR3 covers 14 residues.

V gene TRBV11-2 combines with J gene TRBJ1-5, with D unresolved. CDR3 length: 13 amino acids. The V end was cut by 0 bases, the J end by 12 bases, with 12 bases between. Germline values: CDR1 SGHAT, CDR2 FQNNGV. CDR3 sequence: CASSLEGGSLQHF. Written as DNA, the CDR3 is TGTGCCAGCAGCTTAGAAGGCGGTAGCCTCCAGCATTTT.

This chain joins TRBV19 and TRBJ2-5; 9 nucleotides agree with TRBD1. V trimming: 5 bases; J trimming: 2 bases; junction bases outside the gene matches: 15. CDR1 is LNHDA and CDR2 is SQIVND in the germline V gene (reference sequence). The CDR3 has 18 residues. Written as DNA, the CDR3 is TGTGCCAGTAGTCTCGCGACCCGGGACAGGGCCAGACAAGAGACCCAGTACTTC. Protein product: CASSLATRDRARQETQYF.

The chain links TRBV6-1 to TRBJ1-5, with TRBD1 matching 8 bases. V lost 4 bases and J lost 0; bases outside the gene matches: 8. The CDR3 has 17 amino acids. CDR1 is MNHNS and CDR2 is SASEGT in the germline V gene. This CDR3 is CASSGQGRVYSNQPQHF. CDR3 bases: TGTGCCAGCAGTGGACAGGGGAGGGTGTATAGCAATCAGCCCCAGCATTTT.

The rearrangement joins TRBV13 to TRBJ2-2; 8 nucleotides match TRBD1. Losses at the gene ends were 5 bases for V and 2 bases for J; bases not matched to a gene: 16. Germline CDR1 reads PRHDT; CDR2 reads FYEKMQ (reference sequence). This CDR3 region has 19 residues. DNA for the CDR3: TGTGCCAGCAGCCTCCCAGGACAGGGAATGCCGCAAAACACCGGGGAGCTGTTTTTT. Amino acid sequence: CASSLPGQGMPQNTGELFF.

A word on this clone: Distinct nucleotide sequences in the sample also encode this CDR3. The rearrangement joins TRBV7-6 to TRBJ2-7; no clear D. The germline V gene encodes CDR1 SGHVS and CDR2 FNYEAQ. This CDR3 is 14 amino acids long. Trimming cost V 1 base and J 5 bases, with 12 bases left between them. This chain's CDR3 is CASSLEGGLNEQYF. The CDR3 DNA reads TGTGCCAGCAGCTTAGAGGGTGGGCTGAACGAGCAGTACTTC.

The rearrangement links TRBV28 to TRBJ1-3, with 7 positions matching TRBD1. The CDR3 has 16 residues. V shed 5 bases and J 1 base; nucleotides not matched to a gene: 8. Germline assignment: CDR1 MDHEN and CDR2 SYDVKM. The CDR3 bases are TGTGCCAGCAGTCCCTCACAGGGGATTTCTGGAAACACCATATATTTT. Amino acid sequence: CASSPSQGISGNTIYF. Based on the CDR3 plus reference TRBV28 and TRBJ1-3, the full variable domain is DVKVTQSSRYLVKRTGEKVFLECVQDMDHENMFWYRQDPGLGLRLIYFSYDVKMKEKGDIPEGYSVSREKKERFSLILESASTNQTSMYLCASSPSQGISGNTIYFGEGSWLTVV.

V and J are TRBV12-5 and TRBJ2-7, with TRBD1 matching over 9 bases. The trim removed 1 base at V and 2 bases at J, leaving 12 bases unmatched. The length of the CDR3 is 18 residues. The germline CDR1 and CDR2 sequences are LGHNT and FRNRAP. The CDR3 loop is CASGLGRSPGQGAYEQYF. The CDR3 nucleotides are TGTGCTAGTGGTTTGGGAAGGAGCCCGGGACAGGGAGCCTACGAGCAGTACTTC.

This rearrangement joins TRBV27 to TRBJ2-1, with D perhaps TRBD1 (5 bases). This CDR3 has 14 amino acids. Trimming left V 2 bases short and J 1 base short, with 6 bases between. In germline, CDR1 is MNHEY, CDR2 SMNVEV (reference sequence). The CDR3 sequence: CASSLKGSYNEQFF. The DNA of the CDR3 is TGTGCCAGCAGTTTAAAGGGGTCCTACAATGAGCAGTTCTTC.

This clone appeared once. The chain is built from TRBV10-2 and TRBJ1-4; D perhaps matches TRBD1 (5 bases). V shed 6 bases and J shed 6 bases, with 14 bases lying between them. The CDR3 loop spans 14 amino acids. Germline assignment: CDR1 WSHSY and CDR2 SAAADI. In DNA form, the CDR3 reads TGCGCCAGCAGCTTTTCGGGGGGGGATGAAAAACTGTTTTTT. It is translated as CASSFSGGDEKLFF.

The rearrangement uses TRBV27 and TRBJ1-1, with D possibly TRBD1 on 5 matching bases. V dropped 5 bases and J dropped 6 bases, with 13 bases sitting between them. CDR3 length: 13 amino acids. The germline V gene encodes CDR1 MNHEY and CDR2 SMNVEV (reference sequence). The CDR3 DNA sequence: TGTGCCAGCAGTCACTTTCAGGGCCCTGAAGCTTTCTTT. Translation: CASSHFQGPEAFF.

The chain recombines TRBV2 with TRBJ1-2; 7 bases are a match to TRBD1. The CDR3 runs 14 residues. V was clipped by 10 bases and J by 0 bases; unmatched bases: 8. From germline, CDR1 is SNHLY and CDR2 FYNNEI. CDR3 residues: CATRFQGANYGYTF. The DNA of the CDR3 is TGTGCCACCAGGTTCCAGGGGGCTAACTATGGCTACACCTTC.

The sample holds one count of this clone. The chain couples TRBV10-3 to TRBJ2-5, with 9 nucleotides matching TRBD1. The CDR3 is 13 amino acids. CDR1 and CDR2 (germline): ENHRY, SYGVKD. Trimming took 4 bases from V and 3 from J; bases not matched to a gene: 0. CDR3 in amino acids: CAISGDREETQYF. The DNA for the CDR3 is TGTGCCATCAGTGGGGACAGGGAAGAGACCCAGTACTTC.

The V call is TRBV29-1, the J call TRBJ1-1, with D possibly being TRBD1 (6 bases). Trimming took off 7 bases at V and 6 bases at J, with 15 bases between the two ends. The germline V gene encodes CDR1 SQVTM and CDR2 ANQGSEA. This CDR3 has 12 residues. CDR3 DNA: TGCAGCGGTACAGGGCGTAGGGCTGAAGCTTTCTTT. It codes for CSGTGRRAEAFF. Combining the CDR3 with reference TRBV29-1 and TRBJ1-1 gives the whole variable domain SAVISQKPSRDICQRGTSLTIQCQVDSQVTMMFWYRQQPGQSLTLIATANQGSEATYESGFVIDKFPISRPNLTFSTLTVSNMSPEDSSIYLCSGTGRRAEAFFGQGTRLTVV.

With regard to this clone: The conserved phenylalanine or tryptophan is not found at the CDR3 terminus, so this likely reflects a read error. The limits of the CDR3 on the DNA are not certain, so only TCRdb's listed CDR3 is given. The chain carries TRBV11-2 and TRBJ1-2. The CDR3 extends over 12 residues, inclusive of both ends. Germline loops: CDR1 SGHAT, CDR2 FQNNGV. The chain's CDR3 is CASSIARGSLVV.

The chain joins TRBV5-6 to TRBJ1-2; unclear D gene. The CDR3 length is 13 residues. Germline V lookup: CDR1 SGHDT, CDR2 YYEEEE. Trimming removed 0 bases from V and 4 bases from J, with 7 bases in between. The CDR3 sequence is CASSLAGSYGYTF. The CDR3 DNA sequence: TGTGCCAGCAGCTTGGCCGGCTCCTATGGCTACACCTTC. Looking up the rest from reference TRBV5-6 and TRBJ1-2 gives the full variable domain: DAGVTQSPTHLIKTRGQQVTLRCSPKSGHDTVSWYQQALGQGPQFIFQYYEEEERQRGNFPDRFSGHQFPNYSSELNVNALLLGDSALYLCASSLAGSYGYTFGSGTRLTVV.

The chain employs TRBV21-1 and TRBJ1-4. TRBV21-1 is labeled a pseudogene. The CDR3 extends over 15 amino acids. The CDR3 loop is CASSKVADSNEKLFF. As DNA, the CDR3 is TGTGCCAGCAGCAAAGTGGCCGACTCTAATGAAAAACTGTTTTTT.

The gene calls are TRBV7-2 and TRBJ2-1; 11 bases match TRBD2. The CDR3 sequence is 15 residues long. The trim removed 3 bases at V and 8 bases at J, leaving 6 bases unmatched. CDR1 and CDR2 from the germline V gene are SGHTA and FQGNSA. Written as DNA, the CDR3 is TGTGCCAGCAGCTTCTTTACTAGCGGGAGTGATGAGCAGTTCTTC. It translates to CASSFFTSGSDEQFF.

CDR3 DNA sequence: TGTGCCAGCTCACTAGGGGGCTCTGGAAACACCATATATTTT. Amino acids: CASSLGGSGNTIYF. The gene calls are TRBV18 and TRBJ1-3; D is possibly TRBD1 (6 bases). Germline loops: CDR1 KGHSH, CDR2 LQKENI. Trimming took off 4 bases at V and 0 bases at J, with 7 bases between the two ends. The CDR3 has 14 residues.

The V gene is TRBV21-1, the J gene TRBJ2-5; TRBD1, the D gene given by the table, was not confirmed from the DNA. TRBV21-1 is noted as a pseudogene. The CDR3 totals 17 residues. The CDR3: CASSKNPRTESPETQYF. CDR3 DNA sequence: TGTGCCAGCAGCAAGAACCCTCGGACAGAGTCCCCGGAGACCCAGTACTTC.

In regard to this clone: The junction departs from the called germline gene at one end, perhaps through a read error. The rearrangement links TRBV7-9 to TRBJ1-1, with D possibly TRBD1 on 5 matching bases. Germline values: CDR1 SEHNR, CDR2 FQNEAQ (reference sequence). The CDR3 runs 15 residues. CDR3 sequence reads: CASSLDQGWGTETFF. CDR3 coding DNA: TGTGCCAGCAGCTTAGATCAGGGTTGGGGAACTGAAACTTTCTTT.

The chain carries TRBV9 and TRBJ1-1; a possible D gene is TRBD1 (6 bases). The V gene's germline CDR1 is SGDLS and CDR2 YYNGEE. This CDR3 spans 15 amino acids. V lost 3 bases, J lost 1 base, and 13 bases lay in between. The CDR3 nucleotides are TGTGCCAGCAGCGCCCGAGGGGGACAGAACACTGAAGCTTTCTTT. Its translation is CASSARGGQNTEAFF.

This sequence joins TRBV2 and TRBJ1-3; 10 bases match TRBD1. V gave up 3 bases and J gave up 1 base; unmatched junction bases: 0. The CDR3 totals 15 residues. The germline gives CDR1 SNHLY, CDR2 FYNNEI. This chain's CDR3 is CASSEGQGSGNTIYF. In nucleotides, the CDR3 is TGTGCCAGCAGTGAGGGACAGGGGTCTGGAAACACCATATATTTT. Combining the CDR3 with reference TRBV2 and TRBJ1-3 gives the whole variable domain EPEVTQTPSHQVTQMGQEVILRCVPISNHLYFYWYRQILGQKVEFLVSFYNNEISEKSEIFDDQFSVERPDGSNFTLKIRSTKLEDSAMYFCASSEGQGSGNTIYFGEGSWLTVV.

The chain links TRBV9 to TRBJ2-1, with D unresolved. CDR3 length: 13 residues. The germline CDR1 and CDR2 sequences are SGDLS and YYNGEE. Trimming shortened V by 0 bases and J by 6 bases, and 7 bases separated the two germline ends. The CDR3 DNA follows: TGTGCCAGCAGCGTAGGTAGCCCCAATGAGCAGTTCTTC. Translation gives CASSVGSPNEQFF.

This chain links TRBV5-1 with TRBJ1-2; D may be TRBD1 (5 bases). Between the trimmed V and J ends, which lost 5 bases and 6 bases, there was a span of 17 bases. The CDR3 has 14 residues. Per the germline V gene, CDR1 is SGHRS and CDR2 is YFSETQ. The CDR3 loop reads CASRLQAPGDGYTF. For the CDR3, the DNA is TGCGCCAGCAGGCTACAGGCCCCTGGGGATGGCTACACCTTC.

In DNA form, the CDR3 reads TGTGCCAGCAGTGTGGGTGCCGGGGACAGCAGCTCTGGAAACACCATATATTTT. It codes for CASSVGAGDSSSGNTIYF. J is TRBJ1-3 and V is TRBV28, with 7 bases that match TRBD1. Per the germline V gene, CDR1 is MDHEN and CDR2 is SYDVKM. J lost 0 bases, V lost 5 bases, and 13 bases had no gene match. The length of the CDR3 is 18 residues.

This clone counts as medium-sized. This rearrangement joins TRBV19 to TRBJ1-2; 10 positions agree with TRBD1. J gave up 5 bases and V 9 bases, and 9 bases lay outside the gene matches. The CDR3 covers 14 residues. Germline lookup yields CDR1 LNHDA and CDR2 SQIVND (reference sequence). CDR3 nucleotides: TGTGCCAGCCTGACAGGGGGCGAGCCTTATGGCTACACCTTC. Amino acids: CASLTGGEPYGYTF.